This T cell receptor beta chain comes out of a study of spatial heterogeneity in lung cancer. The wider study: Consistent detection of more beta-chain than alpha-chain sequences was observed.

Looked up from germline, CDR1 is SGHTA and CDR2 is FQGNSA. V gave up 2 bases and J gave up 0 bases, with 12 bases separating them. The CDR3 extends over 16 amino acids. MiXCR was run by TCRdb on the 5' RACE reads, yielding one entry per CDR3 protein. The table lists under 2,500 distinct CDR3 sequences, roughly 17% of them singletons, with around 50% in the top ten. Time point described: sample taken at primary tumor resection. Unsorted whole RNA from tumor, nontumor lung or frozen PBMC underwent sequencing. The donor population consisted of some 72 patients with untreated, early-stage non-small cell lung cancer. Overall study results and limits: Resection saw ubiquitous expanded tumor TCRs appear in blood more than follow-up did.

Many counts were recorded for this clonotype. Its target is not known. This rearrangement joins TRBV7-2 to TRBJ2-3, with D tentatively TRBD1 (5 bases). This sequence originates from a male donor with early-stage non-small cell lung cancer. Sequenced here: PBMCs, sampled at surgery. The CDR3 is CASSLRGAFSTDTQYF. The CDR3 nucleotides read TGTGCCAGCAGCTTAAGGGGTGCCTTTAGCACAGATACGCAGTATTTT.